This TCR beta chain was captured by sequencing in a study of T cell changes during pregnancy in multiple sclerosis. Trimming left V 2 bases short and J 4 bases short, with 8 bases between. There are 13 residues in the CDR3. The germline V gene encodes CDR1 LNHNV and CDR2 YYDKDF (reference sequence). Clones were sequenced by immunoSEQ multiplex PCR, and TCRdb holds only the in-frame ones, with some missing. The table records tens of thousands of clones, 90% to 95% of them present only once. The clonotype originates from a female donor in good health, enrolled as a control in a pregnancy study. The rearrangement links TRBV15 to TRBJ1-1, with D perhaps matching TRBD1 (5 bases). The sample consisted of peripheral blood, taken in the third trimester of pregnancy. The CDR3 bases are TGTGCCACCAGCAGACGGAGGGGCACTGAAGCTTTCTTT. Amino acids: CATSRRRGTEAFF.